This T cell receptor (beta chain) was profiled in a study of blood T cell repertoires in COVID-19 (dated by TCRdb to the early 2020s). Concerning the study at large: Collaborator samples came from the United States, Italy and Spain and covered acute and convalescent phases of COVID-19. The samples were drawn from the first 160 participants of the ongoing ImmuneRACE study and from 1,254 subjects provided by 6 global collaborators. The dataset comprised deeply sampled blood TCRbeta repertoires from subjects exposed to, actively infected with, or recovered from COVID-19. The prospective study material was composed of cDNA or gDNA derived from T cells, B-cell-depleted T cells, or PBMCs. Sample metadata almost always included a de-identified subject ID, COVID-19 status, age in years and sex. The repertoires were made available in a free public database intended to serve as a resource for research on the immune response to SARS-CoV-2. Where HLA class I and class II types were available, the types were taken from metadata supplied by the sample provider, not from assay-based typing. General findings and caveats noted by the study authors: The amount of clinical and demographic metadata varied by source and participant and was provided uncurated.

TCRbeta CDR3 regions were amplified from genomic DNA by means of the immunoSEQ Assay, a bias-controlled multiplex PCR. The authors' analysis ran thus. Within the assay, amplification of reference gene primers was used to estimate how many nucleated cells each sample contained. Sequence reads were collapsed and filtered to measure the absolute abundance of every unique TCRbeta CDR3 rearrangement. For each sample, productive Simpson clonality was calculated as the square root of Simpson's diversity index across productive rearrangements. Drawn from immuneACCESS, this table holds only the in-frame rearrangements with V and J called that TCRdb kept. Clones are partly lost; checked studies trace under half to an unresolved V gene and leave the rest unexplained. V and J calls plus clone size are reproduced from that table; the DNA served to infer D and trimming. In all, the sample holds roughly 100,000 clones, and about 91% of those were seen once. The ten largest clonotypes hold approximately 3.5% of the sample.

Whole blood was collected in K2EDTA tubes by collaborating institutions according to the institutions' own protocols. For TCRbeta analysis, collaborators shipped samples as frozen whole blood, isolated PBMCs, or DNA extracted from either of those sample types. About this clone: Its antigen specificity is not known. Nothing much larger sits one base from this clone, and base qualities are not available.

Sequenced input: peripheral blood. The clonotype was recovered from a human donor in a cohort sampled during active COVID-19.

The CDR3 reads CASSLVGGSSTNEQYF. The bases read TGTGCCAGCAGCTTAGTCGGCGGGAGTTCAACGAACGAGCAGTACTTC. The chain joins TRBV11-2 to TRBJ2-7; TRBD2 aligns with 7 central bases. Including cysteine and phenylalanine, the CDR3 has 16 amino acids. This entry keeps only the CDR3 DNA: 48 bases, framed from base 1. Unmatched junction bases come to 11, with V trimmed by 1 base and J by 5 bases. CDR1 SGHAT and CDR2 FQNNGV were looked up in the germline V gene.